The 18 T cell receptor beta chains below were found in one sample sequenced in a study of blood T cell repertoires in COVID-19. Data came from immunoSEQ multiplex PCR; TCRdb stores just in-frame clones and leaves some out. Of fewer than 250,000 clones listed, around 84% are singletons. The sample taken for sequencing was peripheral blood. These receptor sequences come from a man aged 50-60 years with COVID-19, enrolled during active disease.

The rearrangement links TRBV25-1 to TRBJ1-5; weak D call: TRBD1 (5 bases). The CDR3 spans 13 residues. Trimming shortened V by 2 bases and J by 6 bases, and 8 bases separated the two germline ends. Germline V lookup: CDR1 MGHDK, CDR2 SYGVNS. The CDR3 spells CASSELGGQPQHF. CDR3 DNA: TGTGCCAGCAGTGAACTGGGGGGTCAGCCCCAGCATTTT. The entire variable domain, with the rest obtained from reference TRBV25-1 and TRBJ1-5, is as follows: EADIYQTPRYLVIGTGKKITLECSQTMGHDKMYWYQQDPGMELHLIHYSYGVNSTEKGDLSSESTVSRIRTEHFPLTLESARPSHTSQYLCASSELGGQPQHFGDGTRLSIL.

The chain carries TRBV19 and TRBJ1-4, with D possibly TRBD1 on 6 matching bases. Germline values: CDR1 LNHDA, CDR2 SQIVND (reference sequence). The CDR3 spans 17 residues. Trimming shortened V by 5 bases and J by 0 bases, and 16 bases separated the two germline ends. The CDR3 region has the DNA TGTGCCAGTAGTTCTCATAGCAGGGGCCCAACTAATGAAAAACTGTTTTTT. Encoded protein: CASSSHSRGPTNEKLFF.

The sample holds a few counts of this clone. The chain is built from TRBV6-5 and TRBJ2-7, with D possibly being TRBD1 (6 bases). V lost 6 bases, J lost 1 base, and 13 bases lay in between. The CDR3 consists of 14 residues. Germline V gene lookup returns CDR1 MNHEY and CDR2 SVGAGI. Here the CDR3 DNA reads TGTGCCAGCAGCCTGTCGGACAGTTCCTACGAGCAGTACTTC. Encoded protein: CASSLSDSSYEQYF.

This chain links TRBV21-1 with TRBJ2-5; TRBD1 is taken as the D call from the table, unchecked against the DNA. TRBV21-1 is tagged as a pseudogene. The CDR3 spans 13 residues. DNA of the CDR3: TGTGCCAGCCCAGGGGCGAGGGGGGAGACCCAGTACTTC. It codes for CASPGARGETQYF.

This chain joins TRBV23-1 and TRBJ2-5; a weak D match, TRBD2 (5 bases). TRBV23-1 is identified as an open reading frame with a role that is uncertain. The CDR3 extends over 16 amino acids. The ends were cut back, 1 base at V and 2 bases at J, with 14 bases in the middle. The CDR3 DNA reads as TGCGCCAGCAGTCAATACCCTCAGAGGGTACAAGAGACCCAGTACTTC. Protein sequence: CASSQYPQRVQETQYF.

This clone was seen a handful of times. The chain combines TRBV24-1 with TRBJ2-1, with TRBD2 matching over 16 bases. The germline gives CDR1 KGHDR, CDR2 SFDVKD. The CDR3 loop spans 17 amino acids. V gave up 5 bases and J gave up 4 bases; unmatched junction bases: 4. The CDR3 DNA reads TGTGCCACCAGTGGGGGGACTAGCGGGAGGGCATACAATGAGCAGTTCTTC. Translating gives CATSGGTSGRAYNEQFF.

This clone appeared a few times. CDR3 in DNA: TGTGCCAGCAGGGCCGGGACATTCACCGGGGAGCTGTTTTTT. It encodes CASRAGTFTGELFF. The V call is TRBV2, the J call TRBJ2-2, with TRBD1 as a possible D gene (6 bases). The CDR3 contains 14 residues. Germline V gene data show CDR1 as SNHLY and CDR2 as FYNNEI. Trimming shortened V by 6 bases and J by 4 bases, and 12 bases separated the two germline ends. Based on the CDR3 plus reference TRBV2 and TRBJ2-2, the full variable domain is EPEVTQTPSHQVTQMGQEVILRCVPISNHLYFYWYRQILGQKVEFLVSFYNNEISEKSEIFDDQFSVERPDGSNFTLKIRSTKLEDSAMYFCASRAGTFTGELFFGEGSRLTVL.

The CDR3 loop reads CASSALLARSSYEQYF. CDR3 nucleotides: TGCGCCAGCAGCGCCCTACTAGCGAGAAGCTCCTACGAGCAGTACTTC. The chain recombines TRBV5-1 with TRBJ2-7, with 7 bases identical to TRBD2. There are 16 residues in the CDR3. V dropped 4 bases and J dropped 0; count of bases not matched to a gene: 10. The germline V gene has CDR1 SGHRS and CDR2 YFSETQ.

This clone was recorded only once. The V gene is TRBV9, the J gene TRBJ1-3; D is uncertain. Trimming stripped 0 bases from V and 3 bases from J, with 19 bases between. CDR1 is SGDLS and CDR2 is YYNGEE in the germline V gene. The CDR3 totals 18 residues. The CDR3 DNA sequence: TGTGCCAGCAGCGTAGCCTCATTTGAGGGCGCCGTTGGAAACACCATATATTTT. Translated: CASSVASFEGAVGNTIYF.

On this clone: Other DNA sequences within the sample encode an identical CDR3. V usage is TRBV7-6 and J usage is TRBJ1-5; D remains unclear. CDR1 is SGHVS, CDR2 FNYEAQ, per germline. This CDR3 has 13 amino acids. Trimming removed 5 bases from V and 4 bases from J, with 9 bases in between. The CDR3 DNA reads TGTGCCAGCAGCCCCTCGGGGAATCAGCCCCAGCATTTT. Translation: CASSPSGNQPQHF.

V usage is TRBV7-6 and J usage is TRBJ2-2; the D is unclear. CDR3 size: 18 residues. V dropped 1 base and J dropped 0 bases, with 15 bases sitting between them. Germline-derived CDR1 and CDR2 are SGHVS and FNYEAQ. The CDR3 loop reads CASSLGHSYKANTGELFF. CDR3 nucleotide sequence: TGTGCCAGCAGCTTAGGTCACAGTTATAAGGCGAACACCGGGGAGCTGTTTTTT.

The genes are TRBV7-3 and TRBJ2-1; 7 bases are a match to TRBD1. The V and J ends lost 4 bases and 5 bases, in that order; junction bases with no gene match: 14. The CDR3 loop spans 17 amino acids. The germline gives CDR1 SGHTA, CDR2 FQGTGA. The CDR3 DNA follows: TGTGCCAGCAGCTCTGTTGCCGGACAGGACGAAGACAATGAGCAGTTCTTC. Translating gives CASSSVAGQDEDNEQFF.

The chain has TRBV19 and TRBJ2-2; 7 bases are a match to TRBD2. Germline assignment: CDR1 LNHDA and CDR2 SQIVND (reference sequence). The CDR3 sequence is 15 residues long. V lost 3 bases to trimming and J lost 7 bases; unmatched junction nucleotides: 8. The CDR3 coding sequence is TGTGCCAGTAGTATTCGAGGGAGGGCCGGCGGGGAGCTGTTTTTT. It translates to CASSIRGRAGGELFF.

The chain recombines TRBV12-5 with TRBJ1-5; TRBD1 matches 7 bases. This CDR3 spans 14 amino acids. Germline V gene lookup returns CDR1 LGHNT and CDR2 FRNRAP. J lost 4 bases, V lost 3 bases, and 3 bases had no gene match. The CDR3 spells CASGLGGVNQPQHF. The CDR3 nucleotides read TGTGCTAGTGGTTTAGGGGGCGTGAATCAGCCCCAGCATTTT.

The chain recombines TRBV5-5 with TRBJ1-2; D is possibly TRBD1 (5 bases). CDR3 length equals 15 residues. The ends were cut back, 1 base at V and 4 bases at J, with 14 bases in the middle. Per the germline V gene, CDR1 is SGHKS and CDR2 is YYEKEE (reference sequence). Written as DNA, the CDR3 is TGTGCCAGCAGCTTGTTCGGCTCAGGGCCCTATGGCTACACCTTC. Protein sequence: CASSLFGSGPYGYTF. Filled out from reference TRBV5-5 and TRBJ1-2, the complete variable domain reads DAGVTQSPTHLIKTRGQQVTLRCSPISGHKSVSWYQQVLGQGPQFIFQYYEKEERGRGNFPDRFSARQFPNYSSELNVNALLLGDSALYLCASSLFGSGPYGYTFGSGTRLTVV.

The V call is TRBV3-1 (or the pseudogene TRBV3-2), the J call TRBJ2-1; 9 bases match TRBD2. From germline, CDR1 is LGHDT and CDR2 YNNKEL (reference sequence). J gave up 8 bases and V 0 bases, and 11 bases lay outside the gene matches. CDR3 length: 17 residues. CDR3 region: CASSQDLGGRAGDEQFF. The DNA of the CDR3 is TGTGCCAGCAGCCAAGATTTAGGCGGGAGGGCCGGGGATGAGCAGTTCTTC.

The gene calls are TRBV10-3 and TRBJ1-2, with 9 nucleotides matching TRBD1. The CDR3 is 15 amino acids. Unmatched junction bases numbered 9, after V lost 7 bases and J lost 3 bases. Germline V gene data show CDR1 as ENHRY and CDR2 as SYGVKD. CDR3 protein: CAIMGPRDRDYGYTF. The CDR3 coding sequence is TGTGCCATCATGGGGCCCCGGGACAGGGACTATGGCTACACCTTC.

The chain uses TRBV7-9 and TRBJ1-1; 7 positions agree with TRBD1. The CDR3 has 14 residues. J lost 6 bases, V lost 3 bases, and 7 bases had no gene match. Germline V gene sequence: CDR1 SEHNR, CDR2 FQNEAQ (reference sequence). The CDR3 sequence is CASSFSDRAPEAFF. The CDR3 region has the DNA TGTGCCAGCAGCTTTAGTGACAGGGCCCCTGAAGCTTTCTTT.